Included here is one T cell receptor (beta chain) sequence, with context. No antigen is known for it. TCRdb keeps only in-frame clones here, not all; method: immunoSEQ multiplex PCR. The sample has about 250,000 clones, approximately 87% seen once. From the 120-subject validation cohort, which was separate from the approximately 720-subject first cohort, the donors were drawn. The data are from a study of cytomegalovirus exposure and HLA in healthy donors. Overall study: The same platform was used for the 110 or so validation repertoires and the 600 to 700 first-cohort repertoires, a later analysis reported. Study-level results: Through in vitro validation, three CMV-associated chains were shown to be specific for CMV antigens.

The CDR3 loop spans 17 amino acids. The V and J ends lost 1 base and 3 bases, in that order; junction bases with no gene match: 6. CDR1 MGHRA and CDR2 YSYEKL come from the germline V gene. Sequenced material: PBMCs. This chain connects TRBV4-1 to TRBJ2-1, with 10 bases fitting TRBD2. The sequence came from a man younger than 35 in good health and CMV-seronegative. CDR3 bases: TGCGCCAGCAGCCAAGTTTTGAGCGGGAGGGTCTACAATGAGCAGTTCTTC. Its translation: CASSQVLSGRVYNEQFF.